The TCR beta chain under discussion was sequenced for a study of identical twins. Germline V gene lookup returns CDR1 SGHVS and CDR2 FQNEAQ. Trimming removed 4 bases from V and 5 bases from J, with 15 bases in between. The length of the CDR3 is 15 residues. This clonotype has ten or more counts. Template switching added a universal primer binding site, and final cDNA carried unique molecular identifiers. Each CDR3 protein is one row after TCRdb ran MiXCR on the 5' RACE reads. The sample consists of around 100,000 distinct CDR3 sequences, about 5.6% of them appearing once. This receptor was taken from a woman aged 45 to 65 in good health. The genes are TRBV7-8 and TRBJ2-1; maybe TRBD2 (6 bases). The sample consisted of memory T cells sorted from blood. The CDR3 protein is CASSSRLGSHNEQFF. The CDR3 DNA follows: TGTGCCAGCAGCTCGAGACTAGGGAGCCACAATGAGCAGTTCTTC.